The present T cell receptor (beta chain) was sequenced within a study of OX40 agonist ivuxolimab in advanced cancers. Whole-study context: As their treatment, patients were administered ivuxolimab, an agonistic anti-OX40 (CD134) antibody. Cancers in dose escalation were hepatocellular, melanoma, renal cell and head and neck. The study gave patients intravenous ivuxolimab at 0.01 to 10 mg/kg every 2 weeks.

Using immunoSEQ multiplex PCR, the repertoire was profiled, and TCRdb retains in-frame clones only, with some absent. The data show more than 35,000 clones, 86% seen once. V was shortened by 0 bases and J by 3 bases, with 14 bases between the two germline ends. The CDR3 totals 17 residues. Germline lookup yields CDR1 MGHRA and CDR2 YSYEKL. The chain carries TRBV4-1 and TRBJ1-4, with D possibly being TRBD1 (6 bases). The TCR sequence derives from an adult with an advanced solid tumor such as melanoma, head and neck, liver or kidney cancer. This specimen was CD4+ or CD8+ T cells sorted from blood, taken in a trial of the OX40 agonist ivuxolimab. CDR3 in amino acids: CASSQEGGPGANEKLFF. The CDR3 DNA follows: TGCGCCAGCAGCCAAGAGGGGGGGCCGGGAGCTAATGAAAAACTGTTTTTT.